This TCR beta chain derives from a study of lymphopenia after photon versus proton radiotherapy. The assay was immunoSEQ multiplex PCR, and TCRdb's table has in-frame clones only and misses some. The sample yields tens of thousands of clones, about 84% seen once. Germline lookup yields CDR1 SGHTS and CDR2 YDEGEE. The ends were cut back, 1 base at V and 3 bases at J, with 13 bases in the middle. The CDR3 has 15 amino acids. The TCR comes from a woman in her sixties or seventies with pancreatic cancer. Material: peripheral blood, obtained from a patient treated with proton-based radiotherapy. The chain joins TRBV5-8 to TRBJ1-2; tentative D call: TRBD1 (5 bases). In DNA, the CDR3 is TGTGCCAGCAGCTTGTATGGGGGTGTGGACTATGGCTACACCTTC. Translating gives CASSLYGGVDYGYTF.